These 28 T cell receptor beta chains were all obtained from the same sample, sequenced in a study of post-analysis software for immune sequencing data. Unique molecular identifiers were present in the TCR beta cDNA libraries. MiXCR, run by TCRdb on the PCR reads, gives a single entry per CDR3 protein. This sample carries 430,000 or so distinct CDR3 sequences, roughly 38% of them seen once, and the ten largest clones take approximately 7.1%. Notes on the study in general: Controls showed lower frequencies than patients for five or six TRBV segments, and TRBV5-6, TRBV5-1 and TRBV20-1 were among these.

No antigen has been assigned to these receptors. Source material: blood. The receptors were gathered from a girl aged 2-10 years with multiple sclerosis.

The rearrangement links TRBV6-2 or TRBV6-3 to TRBJ1-2; no clear D. Germline CDR1 is MNHEY and CDR2 is SVGEGT. The CDR3 contains 13 residues. Between the trimmed V and J ends, which lost 6 bases and 6 bases, there was a span of 14 bases. CDR3 amino acids: CASRYAYDHGYTF. In nucleotides, the CDR3 is TGTGCCAGCAGATATGCCTATGACCATGGCTACACCTTC.

Only a few counts were recorded for this clonotype. The chain has TRBV29-1 and TRBJ2-1; D may correspond to TRBD1 or TRBD2 (5 bases each). The CDR3 extends over 13 amino acids. Germline lookup yields CDR1 SQVTM and CDR2 ANQGSEA. Trimming took off 6 bases at V and 6 bases at J, with 15 bases between the two ends. The CDR3 sequence: CSVRGLAANEQFF. CDR3 sequence (DNA): TGCAGCGTGAGGGGCCTAGCTGCCAATGAGCAGTTCTTC.

The J gene is TRBJ2-7, the V gene TRBV4-1, with 8 bases matching TRBD1. Trimming removed 0 bases from V and 4 bases from J; junction bases left unmatched: 11. Germline V CDR1 and CDR2: MGHRA, YSYEKL. The CDR3 length is 17 residues. The CDR3 DNA follows: TGCGCCAGCAGCCAAGATAGGCCGACAGGGGATCGATACGAGCAGTACTTC. It encodes CASSQDRPTGDRYEQYF.

This rearrangement joins TRBV9 to TRBJ2-1, with a tentative D call TRBD2 (6 bases). This CDR3 comprises 17 residues. Trimming shortened V by 4 bases and J by 4 bases, and 21 bases separated the two germline ends. CDR1 is SGDLS, CDR2 YYNGEE, per germline. The CDR3 DNA reads TGTGCCAGCAGCAGTTACGCCGGGACTTATGATTACAATGAGCAGTTCTTC. Translating gives CASSSYAGTYDYNEQFF. Together with reference TRBV9 and TRBJ2-1, the CDR3 gives the full variable domain: DSGVTQTPKHLITATGQRVTLRCSPRSGDLSVYWYQQSLDQGLQFLIQYYNGEERAKGNILERFSAQQFPDLHSELNLSSLELGDSALYFCASSSYAGTYDYNEQFFGPGTRLTVL.

This clonotype was found a few times. This chain uses TRBV4-2 with TRBJ2-3; D unclear. V was trimmed by 0 bases and J by 5 bases, leaving 9 bases between them. Germline CDR1 reads LGHNA; CDR2 reads YNFKEQ. This CDR3 has 14 residues. CDR3 sequence: CASSQDRARDTQYF. For the CDR3, the DNA is TGTGCCAGCAGCCAAGATAGGGCGAGAGATACGCAGTATTTT.

The chain is built from TRBV2 and TRBJ1-2, with TRBD1 identical over 11 bases. The CDR3 loop spans 13 amino acids. V shed 8 bases, J shed 2 bases, and the junction held 1 base outside the gene matches. From germline, CDR1 is SNHLY and CDR2 FYNNEI. The CDR3 loop is CASWDRGNYGYTF. The DNA of the CDR3 is TGTGCCAGCTGGGACAGGGGGAACTATGGCTACACCTTC.

J is TRBJ2-5 and V is TRBV24-1, with 7 bases fitting TRBD1. Trimming removed 5 bases from V and 5 bases from J; junction bases left unmatched: 10. The V gene's germline CDR1 is KGHDR and CDR2 SFDVKD. The CDR3 is made up of 15 amino acids. CDR3 sequence reads: CATSASKGAWETQYF. CDR3 DNA: TGTGCCACCAGTGCCTCGAAGGGGGCATGGGAGACCCAGTACTTC.

V and J are TRBV27 and TRBJ1-5; D is ambiguous. This CDR3 has 16 residues. The germline CDR1 and CDR2 sequences are MNHEY and SMNVEV (reference sequence). Trimming pared 3 bases from V and 0 bases from J, leaving 12 bases between. The CDR3 DNA reads TGTGCCAGCAGTTTTCAGGCAGCTGGTAGCAATCAGCCCCAGCATTTT. Translation: CASSFQAAGSNQPQHF.

The chain has TRBV12-3 or TRBV12-4 and TRBJ2-1; TRBD2 matches at 7 bases. CDR3 length equals 15 residues. V was pared by 6 bases and J by 5 bases, with 10 bases of the junction left unmatched. In nucleotides, the CDR3 is TGTGCCAGCAGCCCAAGCCTGCGGGGGAACAATGAGCAGTTCTTC. This codes for CASSPSLRGNNEQFF.

The chain is built from TRBV7-9 and TRBJ1-4; 8 positions agree with TRBD1. This CDR3 comprises 14 residues. Germline CDR1 reads SEHNR; CDR2 reads FQNEAQ (reference sequence). J gave up 8 bases and V 4 bases, and 6 bases lay outside the gene matches. The CDR3 nucleotides read TGTGCCAGCAGCTCCGGGACAGGTCGCGAAAAACTGTTTTTT. It specifies CASSSGTGREKLFF.

This clonotype was observed a handful of times. The V call is TRBV7-9, the J call TRBJ1-1; D uncertain. Trimming removed 3 bases from V and 0 bases from J, with 5 bases in between. CDR1 and CDR2 (germline): SEHNR, FQNEAQ (reference sequence). CDR3 length: 13 residues. The CDR3 DNA reads TGTGCCAGCAGCTTGACACTGAACACTGAAGCTTTCTTT. Encoded protein: CASSLTLNTEAFF. Based on the CDR3 plus reference TRBV7-9 and TRBJ1-1, the full variable domain is DTGVSQNPRHKITKRGQNVTFRCDPISEHNRLYWYRQTLGQGPEFLTYFQNEAQLEKSRLLSDRFSAERPKGSFSTLEIQRTEQGDSAMYLCASSLTLNTEAFFGQGTRLTVV.

Remarks on this clonotype: Sequence at one end of the junction differs from germline and may be a read error. The chain employs TRBV20-1 and TRBJ2-4; D is tentatively TRBD1 or TRBD2 (7 bases each). The CDR3 runs to 14 residues. CDR1 is DFQATT and CDR2 is SNEGSKA in the germline V gene (reference sequence). CDR3 residues: CSTRGRESKNIQYF. As DNA, the CDR3 is TGCAGTACTAGGGGGCGGGAGTCCAAAAACATTCAGTACTTC.

This clonotype turned up a few times. This chain connects TRBV7-6 to TRBJ2-5, with TRBD2 as a possible D gene (6 bases). Germline CDR1 is SGHVS and CDR2 is FNYEAQ. This CDR3 is 16 amino acids long. With 1 base removed from V and 5 bases from J, the gap between germline ends came to 17 bases. CDR3 DNA sequence: TGTGCCAGCAGCTTAGAAGGGGAACTAGGGAGGGAGACCCAGTACTTC. Amino acid sequence: CASSLEGELGRETQYF. Combining the CDR3 with reference TRBV7-6 and TRBJ2-5 gives the whole variable domain GAGVSQSPRYKVTKRGQDVALRCDPISGHVSLYWYRQALGQGPEFLTYFNYEAQQDKSGLPNDRFSAERPEGSISTLTIQRTEQRDSAMYRCASSLEGELGRETQYFGPGTRLLVL.

The chain combines TRBV29-1 with TRBJ2-4, with D tentatively TRBD1 or TRBD2 (5 bases each). The assigned J gene may be wrong: the sequence end matches TRBJ2-7 better. CDR1 and CDR2 from the germline V gene are SQVTM and ANQGSEA. This CDR3 has 14 amino acids. CDR3 region: CSVESQGENYEQYF. In nucleotides, the CDR3 is TGCAGCGTTGAATCCCAGGGAGAGAACTACGAGCAGTACTTC.

In this sample, this clonotype turned up a few times. The chain joins TRBV12-3 or TRBV12-4 to TRBJ1-4; 8 positions agree with TRBD1. This CDR3 comprises 12 residues. The V segment lost 6 bases and the J segment 10 bases; nucleotides outside the gene matches: 4. The CDR3 reads CASRQGVGKLFF. The DNA of the CDR3 is TGTGCCAGCAGACAGGGGGTGGGAAAACTGTTTTTT.

This clonotype was seen more than once but under ten times. V gene TRBV5-1 combines with J gene TRBJ2-1, with a weak D call TRBD1 (7 bases). Looked up from germline, CDR1 is SGHRS and CDR2 is YFSETQ. Trimming removed 2 bases at V and 5 bases at J, with 14 bases between. The CDR3 length is 15 residues. In nucleotides, the CDR3 is TGCGCCAGCAGCTTAGTACAGGGGAGGAACAATGAGCAGTTCTTC. Encoded protein: CASSLVQGRNNEQFF.

The chain uses TRBV4-1 and TRBJ2-3; 8 positions agree with TRBD1. Germline trimming cut 4 bases from V and 1 base from J; bases unmatched to any gene: 10. Germline values: CDR1 MGHRA, CDR2 YSYEKL. This CDR3 region has 17 residues. The CDR3 spells CASSRNGQGRGTDTQYF. The CDR3 DNA reads TGCGCCAGCAGCCGAAATGGACAGGGAAGGGGCACAGATACGCAGTATTTT.

J is TRBJ2-2 and V is TRBV25-1; D uncertain. The CDR3 length is 16 residues. Trimming cost V 3 bases and J 1 base, with 12 bases left between them. The germline V gene encodes CDR1 MGHDK and CDR2 SYGVNS. The chain's CDR3 is CASSDRGSLNTGELFF. The DNA of the CDR3 is TGTGCCAGCAGTGATCGCGGCTCTTTGAACACCGGGGAGCTGTTTTTT.

This clonotype has a handful of counts. The genes are TRBV2 and TRBJ2-3; 8 nucleotides match TRBD2. The CDR3 extends over 16 amino acids. CDR1 and CDR2 from the germline V gene are SNHLY and FYNNEI. Losses at the gene ends were 4 bases for V and 4 bases for J; bases not matched to a gene: 10. CDR3 protein: CASSVGSGSRADTQYF. The DNA of the CDR3 is TGTGCCAGCAGTGTAGGGAGCGGGAGCAGGGCAGATACGCAGTATTTT.

This clonotype was detected only a few times. This chain links TRBV5-4 with TRBJ2-4, with TRBD1 matching 10 bases. Germline V gene sequence: CDR1 SGHNT, CDR2 YYREEE (reference sequence). CDR3 size: 15 residues. V gave up 2 bases and J gave up 8 bases; unmatched junction bases: 7. The CDR3 DNA reads as TGTGCCAGCAGCTTTAAGGGACAGGGGATGTACATTCAGTACTTC. This sequence encodes CASSFKGQGMYIQYF.

The chain has TRBV20-1 and TRBJ2-7; D gene unclear. The closer fit of TRBJ2-5 to the DNA end suggests the J call may be wrong. This CDR3 comprises 12 residues. Germline V gene lookup returns CDR1 DFQATT and CDR2 SNEGSKA (reference sequence). The CDR3 DNA follows: TGCAGTGCTAGATTGACCCCAGAGACCCAGTACTTC. Encoded protein: CSARLTPETQYF.

CDR3 DNA: TGTGCCAGCCGCGGCCTAGCGGGGGACAATATACCAAAGAACAATGAGCAGTACTTC. Protein: CASRGLAGDNIPKNNEQYF. The chain recombines TRBV4-2 with TRBJ2-7; 10 nucleotides agree with TRBD2. Germline V gene data show CDR1 as LGHNA and CDR2 as YNFKEQ. The V and J ends lost 8 bases and 7 bases, in that order; junction bases with no gene match: 26. CDR3 length equals 19 residues.

This clonotype was counted only a few times. The chain links TRBV27 to TRBJ2-1; D gene uncertain. CDR3 length equals 13 residues. Trimming shortened V by 2 bases and J by 9 bases, and 11 bases separated the two germline ends. Germline CDR1 and CDR2: MNHEY and SMNVEV (reference sequence). The CDR3 DNA sequence: TGTGCCAGCAGTTTAGATGGTGTCCGTGAGCAGTTCTTC. Its protein product is CASSLDGVREQFF.

The chain is built from TRBV7-2 and TRBJ2-5; 11 nucleotides match TRBD2. Trimming cost V 1 base and J 5 bases; bases outside gene matches: 6. Per germline, CDR1 SGHTA and CDR2 FQGNSA. The length of the CDR3 is 16 residues. CDR3 nucleotide sequence: TGTGCCAGCAGCTTAGGACTAGCGGGGCTGGGGGAGACCCAGTACTTC. Translated: CASSLGLAGLGETQYF.

The J gene is TRBJ1-2, the V gene TRBV29-1; TRBD1 is a possible D gene (5 bases). The CDR3 is made up of 15 amino acids. Germline V CDR1 and CDR2: SQVTM, ANQGSEA. Trimming removed 5 bases at V and 5 bases at J, with 21 bases between. The CDR3 here is CSVIPYGGGIYGYTF. The DNA for the CDR3 is TGCAGCGTTATCCCCTACGGTGGGGGTATATATGGCTACACCTTC.

This sequence joins TRBV24-1 and TRBJ2-1, with TRBD2 identical over 11 bases. This CDR3 spans 15 amino acids. The trim removed 5 bases at V and 13 bases at J, leaving 12 bases unmatched. The germline CDR1 and CDR2 sequences are KGHDR and SFDVKD. The CDR3 protein is CATSAGTSGRGKQFF. DNA of the CDR3: TGTGCCACCAGTGCGGGGACTAGCGGTCGAGGGAAACAGTTCTTC.

This clonotype has a handful of counts. The chain carries TRBV7-3 and TRBJ2-3; TRBD1 matches 10 bases. The V gene's germline CDR1 is SGHTA and CDR2 FQGTGA. The CDR3 contains 17 residues. V lost 3 bases, J lost 0 bases, and 6 bases stayed unmatched. CDR3: CASSLTGGPFSTDTQYF. As DNA, the CDR3 is TGTGCCAGCAGCTTGACAGGGGGCCCCTTTAGCACAGATACGCAGTATTTT.

CDR3 region: CASRSTGQGVYEQYF. The CDR3 DNA sequence: TGTGCCAGCAGGTCTACGGGACAGGGGGTCTACGAGCAGTACTTC. The chain couples TRBV12-3 or TRBV12-4 to TRBJ2-7; 11 bases align to TRBD1. The CDR3 totals 15 residues. V trimming: 6 bases; J trimming: 3 bases; junction bases outside the gene matches: 7.